This T cell receptor beta chain appears in the sequencing data of a study of immune characterization of retroperitoneal liposarcoma. This clonotype was counted a few times. Each CDR3 protein gets one entry after TCRdb re-called the PCR reads with MiXCR. The sample carries some 10,000 distinct CDR3 sequences, 37% recorded once. The CDR3 has 13 residues. Germline CDR1 reads SGHTA; CDR2 reads FQGNSA. V was pared by 4 bases and J by 4 bases, with 8 bases between. The genes are TRBV7-2 and TRBJ2-1; the D is unclear. The sequencing sample was made of tumor tissue. The sequence came from a female donor with retroperitoneal liposarcoma. The CDR3 sequence is CASSSGFYNEQFF. CDR3 coding DNA: TGTGCCAGCAGCTCCGGGTTTTACAATGAGCAGTTCTTC.